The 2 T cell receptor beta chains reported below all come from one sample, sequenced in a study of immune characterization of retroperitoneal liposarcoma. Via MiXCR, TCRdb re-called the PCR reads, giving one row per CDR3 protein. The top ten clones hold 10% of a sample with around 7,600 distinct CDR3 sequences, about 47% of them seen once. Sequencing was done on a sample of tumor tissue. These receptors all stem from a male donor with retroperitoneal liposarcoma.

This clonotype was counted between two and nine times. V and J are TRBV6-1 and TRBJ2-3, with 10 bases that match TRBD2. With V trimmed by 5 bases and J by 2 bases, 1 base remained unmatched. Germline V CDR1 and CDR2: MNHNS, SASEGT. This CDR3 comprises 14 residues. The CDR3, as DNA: TGTGCCAGCAGTAGCGGGAGGGCCACAGATACGCAGTATTTT. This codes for CASSSGRATDTQYF.

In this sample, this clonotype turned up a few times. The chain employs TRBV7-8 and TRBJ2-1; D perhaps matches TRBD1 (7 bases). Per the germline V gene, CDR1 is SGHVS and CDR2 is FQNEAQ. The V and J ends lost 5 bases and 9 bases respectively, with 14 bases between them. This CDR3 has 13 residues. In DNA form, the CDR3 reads TGTGCCAGCAGCCGGCGGGACAGCGGTGAGCAGTTCTTC. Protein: CASSRRDSGEQFF.